These T cell receptor beta chains were read from a single sample in a study of siplizumab effects on memory and regulatory T cells. This table comes from immunoSEQ multiplex PCR, and its TCRdb copy is limited to in-frame clones, with some not included. The sample shows approximately 100,000 clones, 94% of them seen only once. The sequenced sample consisted of Tregs sorted from blood. The source of these receptors is a human donor in good health. Each CDR3 is given with its conserved first and last residue. The D gene is left open where the match is weak. Rows may omit the clone size; those that give it use once, few, many or a size class.

clone_size j_call v_call d_call cdr3_nt cdr3_aa
- TRBJ2-7 TRBV5-1 - TGCGCCAGCAATGTCGTGGGGGGACCTTACGAGCAGTACTTC CASNVVGGPYEQYF
- TRBJ1-4 TRBV30 - TGTGCCTGGAGTCCTGGGGCGAATGAAAAACTGTTTTTT CAWSPGANEKLFF
- TRBJ2-3 TRBV5-1 TRBD2 TGCGCCAGCAGCTTGGGACTAGCGGGAGGAAGAGATACGCAGTATTTT CASSLGLAGGRDTQYF
- TRBJ2-1 TRBV28 TRBD2 TGTGCCAGCAGTGAAGCGGGAGATTTGGACAATGAGCAGTTCTTC CASSEAGDLDNEQFF
- TRBJ2-2 TRBV7-9 TRBD2 TGTGCCAGCAGCTTCGTCTCTGGCGGGAGTACCGGGGAGCTGTTTTTT CASSFVSGGSTGELFF
- TRBJ2-1 TRBV30 - TGTGCCTGGCTACCTGGGGGGAGGCGTACCTACAATGAGCAGTTCTTC CAWLPGGRRTYNEQFF
- TRBJ2-3 TRBV2 - TGTGCCAGCAGTGAACTTCGGCTGACAGATACGCAGTATTTT CASSELRLTDTQYF
- TRBJ2-7 TRBV5-1 - TGCGCCAGCAGCTTCGCTTTCTCGCCAACCTACGAGCAGTACTTC CASSFAFSPTYEQYF
- TRBJ2-7 TRBV4-1 - TGCGCCAGCGGACAGGTGGGGCTAGCGAGTACGGACGAGCAGTACTTC CASGQVGLASTDEQYF
- TRBJ2-7 TRBV7-3 - TGTGCCAGCAGCCCCCGACCGGACGTTGACGAGCAGTACTTC CASSPRPDVDEQYF
- TRBJ2-1 TRBV27 - TGTGCCAGCAGTAAACACAGATACAATGAGCAGTTCTTC CASSKHRYNEQFF
- TRBJ2-5 TRBV2 TRBD1 TGTGCCAGCAGTGAAGCCGGGACAGCTAACCAAGAGACCCAGTACTTC CASSEAGTANQETQYF
few TRBJ1-5 TRBV7-9 - TGTGCCAGCAGCATTAGGCATCAGCCCCAGCATTTT CASSIRHQPQHF
- TRBJ2-7 TRBV10-1 - TGCGCCAGCAGTGGTGACAGGAGCTCCTACGAGCAGTACTTC CASSGDRSSYEQYF
- TRBJ2-3 TRBV5-5 - TGTGCCAGCAGCGGTAGCGGTAGGGGCCATACAGATACGCAGTATTTT CASSGSGRGHTDTQYF
few TRBJ1-4 TRBV2 - TGTGCCAGCACACTTGGGAGAGAAAAACTGTTTTTT CASTLGREKLFF
- TRBJ2-7 TRBV11-2 TRBD2 TGTGCCAGCAGCTTAGTAGGAGGGCGGGAGAACGAGCAGTACTTC CASSLVGGRENEQYF
once TRBJ2-7 TRBV7-9 TRBD2 TGTGCCAGCAGCTCCGGTGTAGGGACTAGGTCTCCCTACGAGCAGTACTTC CASSSGVGTRSPYEQYF
once TRBJ2-1 TRBV6-1 - TGTGTCAGCAGATATGCGATTAGTGCAAATGAGCAGTTCTTC CVSRYAISANEQFF
- TRBJ2-1 TRBV18 - TGTGCCAGCTCACCAACCGTAGGGCCGAGGGATGAGCAGTTCTTC CASSPTVGPRDEQFF
- TRBJ2-5 TRBV29-1 TRBD1 TGCAGCGTTGGCGCGGGACAGGGGGGGACCCAGTACTTC CSVGAGQGGTQYF
- TRBJ1-1 TRBV6-5 - TGTGCCAGCAGTTCCTATACAGGGAACACTGAAGCTTTCTTT CASSSYTGNTEAFF
- TRBJ1-5 TRBV7-2 - TGTGCCAGCAGCTTAGTCTCAGGCAATCAGCCCCAGCATTTT CASSLVSGNQPQHF
- TRBJ2-1 TRBV5-1 TRBD2 TGCGCCAGCAGCTCTAGTGTCGGGACTAGCGTGAATGAGCAGTTCTTC CASSSSVGTSVNEQFF
- TRBJ2-1 TRBV10-1 TRBD1 TGCGCCAGCAGTGAGTCGAGAGCAGGGGGTATCGATGAGCAGTTCTTC CASSESRAGGIDEQFF
few TRBJ1-1 TRBV27 - TGTGCCAGCATTCGTTATGGCTTGAACACTGAAGCTTTCTTT CASIRYGLNTEAFF
- TRBJ1-2 TRBV28 - TGTGCCAGCGCCCGAGGCAGGCTCTATGGCTACACCTTC CASARGRLYGYTF
- TRBJ1-5 TRBV7-9 TRBD1 TGTGCCAGCAGCGCCCAGGGGGCGGATCAGCCCCAGCATTTT CASSAQGADQPQHF
- TRBJ2-3 TRBV5-1 TRBD1 TGCGCCAGCAGCCAGAGCAGGGGGCGAGATACGCAGTATTTT CASSQSRGRDTQYF
- TRBJ2-1 TRBV10-3 - TGTGCCATCAGGGACTTCTGGGGGGAGAGCTCCTACAATGAGCAGTTCTTC CAIRDFWGESSYNEQFF
- TRBJ2-5 TRBV28 TRBD2 TGTGCCAGCAGTAACCCCTTATCTAGCGGGAGGTCACAAGAGACCCAGTACTTC CASSNPLSSGRSQETQYF
few TRBJ1-1 TRBV9 - TGTGCCAGCAGCGTTATAGGGGGGACTGAAGCTTTCTTT CASSVIGGTEAFF
- TRBJ2-7 TRBV5-6 TRBD2 TGTGCCAGCAGCTTCCTGGCTAGCGGGTCTTACGAGCAGTACTTC CASSFLASGSYEQYF
- TRBJ1-2 TRBV6-9 TRBD1 TGTGCCAGCAGTTACTCGAGGGACAGTAACTATGGCTACACCTTC CASSYSRDSNYGYTF
- TRBJ1-4 TRBV6-1 TRBD1 TGTGCCAGCAGTGGACAGGGAAGGTCGCGGAAACTGTTTTTT CASSGQGRSRKLFF
- TRBJ1-3 TRBV7-8 - TGTGCCAGCAGCTTAGATCAGGGATATACTGGAAACACCATATATTTT CASSLDQGYTGNTIYF
- TRBJ2-5 TRBV4-2 - TGTGCCAGCAGCCAAGTCTCTCAGGGAGAGACCCAGTACTTC CASSQVSQGETQYF
- TRBJ2-2 TRBV11-3 - TGTGCCAGCAGCTACGAGGGGGGAAACACCGGGGAGCTGTTTTTT CASSYEGGNTGELFF
- TRBJ1-2 TRBV5-1 - TGCGCCAGCAGCTTGGGGGGGGCCCTCAGGGCTTATGGCTACACCTTC CASSLGGALRAYGYTF
- TRBJ2-3 TRBV23-1 - TGCGCCAGCAATCCGGGAGAAGGCACAGATACGCAGTATTTT CASNPGEGTDTQYF
- TRBJ2-3 TRBV20-1 TRBD2 TGCAGTGCTGCGACTAGCAATACGCAGTATTTT CSAATSNTQYF
- TRBJ2-7 TRBV6-1 TRBD1 TGTGCCAGCAGAGTAACCGGGACAGGGTTCTACGAGCAGTACTTC CASRVTGTGFYEQYF
once TRBJ2-2 TRBV29-1 TRBD1 TGCAGCGTCTGGACAGGGACGCCCACCGGGGAGCTGTTTTTT CSVWTGTPTGELFF
- TRBJ2-3 TRBV28 TRBD2 TGTGCCAGCCAGAGCGGGAGGGTTGCAGATACGCAGTATTTT CASQSGRVADTQYF
- TRBJ2-1 TRBV11-3 TRBD2 TGTGCCAGCAGCTCTAGGACTAGATCCGATGAGCAGTTCTTC CASSSRTRSDEQFF
- TRBJ1-3 TRBV18 TRBD1 TGTGCCAGCTCAAAGGACAGGGCGTTCTCTGGAAACACCATATATTTT CASSKDRAFSGNTIYF